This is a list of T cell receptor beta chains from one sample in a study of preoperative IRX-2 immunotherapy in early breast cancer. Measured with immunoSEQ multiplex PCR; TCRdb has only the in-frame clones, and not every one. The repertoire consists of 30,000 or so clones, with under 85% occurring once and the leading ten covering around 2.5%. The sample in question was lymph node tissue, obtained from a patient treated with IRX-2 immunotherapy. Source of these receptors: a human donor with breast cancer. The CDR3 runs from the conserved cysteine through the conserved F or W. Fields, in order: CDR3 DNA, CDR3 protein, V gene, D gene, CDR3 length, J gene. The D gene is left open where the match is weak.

TGTGCCACCAGCAGGGACAGGGGGCCCAATGAGCAGTTCTTC CATSRDRGPNEQFF TRBV15 TRBD1 14 TRBJ2-1
TGTGCCAGCAGCGACCGAAGCAGTGGACACTACGAGCAGTACTTC CASSDRSSGHYEQYF TRBV6-8 - 15 TRBJ2-7
TGTGCCTGGAGTGTGACGGTCTATGGCTACACCTTC CAWSVTVYGYTF TRBV30 - 12 TRBJ1-2
TGTGCCAGTAGTATTTCCGGGACTCCAACTTATGGCTACACCTTC CASSISGTPTYGYTF TRBV19 - 15 TRBJ1-2
TGCGCCAGCAGCCCCTTCCGGTACTACGAGCAGTACTTC CASSPFRYYEQYF TRBV1 - 13 TRBJ2-7
TGTGCCAGCAGAGCGACTAGCGGGAGCTACAATGAGCAGTTCTTC CASRATSGSYNEQFF TRBV6-7 TRBD2 15 TRBJ2-1
TGTGCCTGGAATCGGGACAGGCTTCCTGGAAACACCATATATTTT CAWNRDRLPGNTIYF TRBV30 TRBD1 15 TRBJ1-3
TGTGCCTGGAGTACAAACTTCAGGGATCACACTGAAGCTTTCTTT CAWSTNFRDHTEAFF TRBV30 - 15 TRBJ1-1
TGTGCCAGCAGTTACCCTTATCCGGGGGCAGATACGCAGTATTTT CASSYPYPGADTQYF TRBV28 - 15 TRBJ2-3
TGCGCCAGCAGCTTGGTTGGACTAGCGGGCGCGGGGGATACGCAGTATTTT CASSLVGLAGAGDTQYF TRBV5-1 TRBD2 17 TRBJ2-3
TGTGCCAGTACCCTTAGGGGATGGGGTACCGGGGAGCTGTTTTTT CASTLRGWGTGELFF TRBV19 - 15 TRBJ2-2
TGCGCCAGCAGCCAAAACCGACAAATCCTCCGTGAGACCCAGTACTTC CASSQNRQILRETQYF TRBV4-1 - 16 TRBJ2-5